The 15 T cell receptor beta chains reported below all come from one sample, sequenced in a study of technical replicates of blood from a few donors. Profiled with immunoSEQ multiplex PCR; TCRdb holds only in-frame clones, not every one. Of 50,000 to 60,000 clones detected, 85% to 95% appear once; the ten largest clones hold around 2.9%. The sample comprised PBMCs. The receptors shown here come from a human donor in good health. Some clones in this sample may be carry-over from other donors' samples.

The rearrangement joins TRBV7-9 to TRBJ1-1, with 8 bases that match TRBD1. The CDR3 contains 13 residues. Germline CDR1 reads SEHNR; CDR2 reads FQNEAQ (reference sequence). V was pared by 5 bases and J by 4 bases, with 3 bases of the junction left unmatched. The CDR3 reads CASSPGGVTEAFF. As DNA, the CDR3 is TGTGCCAGCAGCCCAGGGGGCGTCACTGAAGCTTTCTTT.

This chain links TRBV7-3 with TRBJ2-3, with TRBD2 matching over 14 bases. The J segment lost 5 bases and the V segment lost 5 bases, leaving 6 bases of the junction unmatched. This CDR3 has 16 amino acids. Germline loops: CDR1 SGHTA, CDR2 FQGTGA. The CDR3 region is CASSRLAGGPGDTQYF. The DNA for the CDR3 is TGTGCCAGCAGCCGACTAGCGGGAGGGCCTGGAGATACGCAGTATTTT. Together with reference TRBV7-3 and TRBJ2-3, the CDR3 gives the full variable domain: GAGVSQTPSNKVTEKGKYVELRCDPISGHTALYWYRQSLGQGPEFLIYFQGTGAADDSGLPNDRFFAVRPEGSVSTLKIQRTERGDSAVYLCASSRLAGGPGDTQYFGPGTRLTVL.

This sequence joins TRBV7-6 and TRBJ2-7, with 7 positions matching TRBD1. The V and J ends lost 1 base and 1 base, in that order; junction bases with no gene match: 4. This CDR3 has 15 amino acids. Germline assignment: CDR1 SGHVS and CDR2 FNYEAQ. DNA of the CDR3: TGTGCCAGCAGCTTAGGACAGGGTATTTCCTACGAGCAGTACTTC. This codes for CASSLGQGISYEQYF. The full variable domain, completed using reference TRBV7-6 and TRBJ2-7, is GAGVSQSPRYKVTKRGQDVALRCDPISGHVSLYWYRQALGQGPEFLTYFNYEAQQDKSGLPNDRFSAERPEGSISTLTIQRTEQRDSAMYRCASSLGQGISYEQYFGPGTRLTVT.

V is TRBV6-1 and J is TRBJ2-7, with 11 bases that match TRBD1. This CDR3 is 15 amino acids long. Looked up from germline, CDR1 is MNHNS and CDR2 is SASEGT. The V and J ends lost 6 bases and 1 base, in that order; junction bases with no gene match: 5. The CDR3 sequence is CASSADRGPSYEQYF. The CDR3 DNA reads TGTGCCAGCAGCGCGGACAGGGGGCCGTCCTACGAGCAGTACTTC.

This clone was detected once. CDR3 in amino acids: CASSWGSGDKQFF. In DNA, the CDR3 is TGCGCCAGCAGCTGGGGTAGCGGGGACAAGCAGTTCTTC. The rearrangement links TRBV5-1 to TRBJ2-1; 8 positions match TRBD2. V lost 3 bases, J lost 11 bases, and 7 bases stayed unmatched. The CDR3 has 13 residues. The germline V gene has CDR1 SGHRS and CDR2 YFSETQ.

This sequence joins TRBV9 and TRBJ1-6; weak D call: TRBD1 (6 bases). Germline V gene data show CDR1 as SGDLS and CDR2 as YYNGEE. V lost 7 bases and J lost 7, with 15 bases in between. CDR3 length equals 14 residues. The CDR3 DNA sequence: TGTGCCAGCTCCCAAGGCAGGGGAAATTCACCCCTCCACTTT. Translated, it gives CASSQGRGNSPLHF.

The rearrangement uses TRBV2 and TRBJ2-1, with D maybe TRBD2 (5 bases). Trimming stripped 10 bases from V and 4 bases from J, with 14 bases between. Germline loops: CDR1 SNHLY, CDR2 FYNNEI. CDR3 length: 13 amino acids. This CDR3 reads CATLRRVYNEQFF. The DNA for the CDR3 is TGTGCCACCCTACGGCGGGTTTACAATGAGCAGTTCTTC.

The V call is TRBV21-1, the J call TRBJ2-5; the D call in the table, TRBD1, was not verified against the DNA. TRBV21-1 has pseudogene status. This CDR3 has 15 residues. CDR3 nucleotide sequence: TGTGCCAGCAGCACCCGGGACAGGGAACAAGAGACCCAGTACTTC. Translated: CASSTRDREQETQYF.

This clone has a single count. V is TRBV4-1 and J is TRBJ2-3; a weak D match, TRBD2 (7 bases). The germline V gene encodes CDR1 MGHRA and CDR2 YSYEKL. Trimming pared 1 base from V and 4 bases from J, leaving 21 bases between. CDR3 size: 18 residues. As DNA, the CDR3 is TGCGCCAGCAGCCAAGGACTTAGGGGGGGGCGCGTCGCAGATACGCAGTATTTT. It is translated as CASSQGLRGGRVADTQYF.

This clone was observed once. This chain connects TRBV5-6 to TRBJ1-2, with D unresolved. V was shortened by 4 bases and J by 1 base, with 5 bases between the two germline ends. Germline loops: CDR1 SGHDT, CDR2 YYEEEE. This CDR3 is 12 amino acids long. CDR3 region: CASSRLNYGYTF. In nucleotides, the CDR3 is TGTGCCAGCAGCCGACTTAACTATGGCTACACCTTC.

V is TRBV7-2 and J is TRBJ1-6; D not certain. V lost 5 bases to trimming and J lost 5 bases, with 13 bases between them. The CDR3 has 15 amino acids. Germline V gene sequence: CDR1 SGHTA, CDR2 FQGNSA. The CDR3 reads CASSRGARHNSPLHF. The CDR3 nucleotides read TGTGCCAGCAGCCGGGGAGCCAGACATAATTCACCCCTCCACTTT.

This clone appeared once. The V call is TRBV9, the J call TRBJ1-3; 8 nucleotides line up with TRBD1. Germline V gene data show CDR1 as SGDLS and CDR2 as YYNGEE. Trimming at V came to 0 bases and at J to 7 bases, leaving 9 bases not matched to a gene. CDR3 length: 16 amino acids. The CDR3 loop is CASSVGGQGARNTIYF. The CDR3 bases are TGTGCCAGCAGCGTAGGTGGGCAGGGGGCACGTAACACCATATATTTT. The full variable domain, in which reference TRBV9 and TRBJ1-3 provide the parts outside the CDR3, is DSGVTQTPKHLITATGQRVTLRCSPRSGDLSVYWYQQSLDQGLQFLIQYYNGEERAKGNILERFSAQQFPDLHSELNLSSLELGDSALYFCASSVGGQGARNTIYFGEGSWLTVV.

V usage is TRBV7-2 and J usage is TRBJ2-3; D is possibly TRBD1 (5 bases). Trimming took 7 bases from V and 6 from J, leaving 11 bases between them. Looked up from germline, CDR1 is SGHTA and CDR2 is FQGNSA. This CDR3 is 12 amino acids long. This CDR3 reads CASTPRGDTQYF. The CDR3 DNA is TGTGCCAGCACTCCTAGGGGTGATACGCAGTATTTT.

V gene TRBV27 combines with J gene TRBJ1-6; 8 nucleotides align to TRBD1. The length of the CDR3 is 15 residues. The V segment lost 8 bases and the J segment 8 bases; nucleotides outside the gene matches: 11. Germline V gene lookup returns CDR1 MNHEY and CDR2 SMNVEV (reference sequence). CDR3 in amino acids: CASHQTGGLYSPLHF. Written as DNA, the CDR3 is TGTGCCAGCCACCAAACAGGGGGTTTATATTCACCCCTCCACTTT.

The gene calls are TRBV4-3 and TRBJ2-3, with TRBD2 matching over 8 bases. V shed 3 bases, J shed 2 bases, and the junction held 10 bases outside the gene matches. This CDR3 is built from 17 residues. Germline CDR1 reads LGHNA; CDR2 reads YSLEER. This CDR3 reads CASSQGIGGGYTDTQYF. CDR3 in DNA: TGCGCCAGCAGCCAGGGGATCGGGGGGGGATACACAGATACGCAGTATTTT.